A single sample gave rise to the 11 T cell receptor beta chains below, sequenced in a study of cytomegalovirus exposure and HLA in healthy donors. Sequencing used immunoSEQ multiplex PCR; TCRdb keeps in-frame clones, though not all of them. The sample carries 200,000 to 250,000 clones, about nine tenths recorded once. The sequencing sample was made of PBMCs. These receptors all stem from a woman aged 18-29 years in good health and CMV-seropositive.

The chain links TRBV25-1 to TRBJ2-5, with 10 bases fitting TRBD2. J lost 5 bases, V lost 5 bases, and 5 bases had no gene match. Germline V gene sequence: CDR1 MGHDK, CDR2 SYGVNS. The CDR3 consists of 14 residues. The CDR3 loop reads CASSKREGGETQYF. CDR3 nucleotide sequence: TGTGCCAGCAGTAAGCGGGAGGGCGGCGAGACCCAGTACTTC.

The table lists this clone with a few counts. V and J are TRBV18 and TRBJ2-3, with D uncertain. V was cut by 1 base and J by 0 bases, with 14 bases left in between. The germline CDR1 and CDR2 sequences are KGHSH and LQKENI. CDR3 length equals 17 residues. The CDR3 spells CASSPLPPQTSTDTQYF. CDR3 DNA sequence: TGTGCCAGCTCACCACTCCCCCCTCAGACTAGCACAGATACGCAGTATTTT.

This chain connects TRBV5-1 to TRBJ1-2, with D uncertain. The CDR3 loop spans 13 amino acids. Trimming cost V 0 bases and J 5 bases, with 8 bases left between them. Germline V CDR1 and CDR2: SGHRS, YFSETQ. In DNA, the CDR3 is TGCGCCAGCAGCTTGGACAGTTTTTATGGCTACACCTTC. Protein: CASSLDSFYGYTF.

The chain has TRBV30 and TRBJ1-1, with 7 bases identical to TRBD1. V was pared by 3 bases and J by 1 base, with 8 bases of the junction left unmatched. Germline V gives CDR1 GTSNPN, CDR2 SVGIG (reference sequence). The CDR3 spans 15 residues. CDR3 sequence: CAWSSPRTGNTEAFF. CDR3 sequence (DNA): TGTGCCTGGAGCTCCCCTAGGACAGGGAACACTGAAGCTTTCTTT.

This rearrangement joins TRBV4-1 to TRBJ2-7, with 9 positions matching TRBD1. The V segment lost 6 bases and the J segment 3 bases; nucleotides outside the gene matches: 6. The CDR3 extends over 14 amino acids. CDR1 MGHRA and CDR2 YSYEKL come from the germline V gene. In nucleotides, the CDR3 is TGCGCCAGCAGTCACTCGGGACAGGGCTACGAGCAGTACTTC. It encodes CASSHSGQGYEQYF.

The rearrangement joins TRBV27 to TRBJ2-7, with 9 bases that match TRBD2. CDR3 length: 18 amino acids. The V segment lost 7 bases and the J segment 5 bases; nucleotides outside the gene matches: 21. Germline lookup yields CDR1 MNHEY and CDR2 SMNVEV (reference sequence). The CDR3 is CASNPSGAGGKTGHEQYF. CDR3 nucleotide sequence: TGTGCCAGCAATCCGTCCGGCGCGGGAGGGAAAACAGGACACGAGCAGTACTTC.

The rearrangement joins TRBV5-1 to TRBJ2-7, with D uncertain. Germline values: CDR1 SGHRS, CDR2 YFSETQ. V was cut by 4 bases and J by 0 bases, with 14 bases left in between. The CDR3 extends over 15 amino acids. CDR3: CASSPFLRSSYEQYF. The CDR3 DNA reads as TGCGCCAGCAGCCCTTTTCTGCGGAGCTCCTACGAGCAGTACTTC.

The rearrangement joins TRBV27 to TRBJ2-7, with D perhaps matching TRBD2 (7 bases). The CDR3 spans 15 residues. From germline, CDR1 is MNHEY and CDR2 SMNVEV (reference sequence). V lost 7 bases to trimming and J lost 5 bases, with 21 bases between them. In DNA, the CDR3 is TGTGCCAGCAATCGAGCGGGAAGGGGGAGGGACGAGCAGTACTTC. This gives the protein CASNRAGRGRDEQYF.

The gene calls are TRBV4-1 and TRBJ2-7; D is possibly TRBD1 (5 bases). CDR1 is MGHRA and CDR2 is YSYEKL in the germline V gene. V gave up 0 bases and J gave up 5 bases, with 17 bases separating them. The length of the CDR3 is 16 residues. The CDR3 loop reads CASSQEAGPVGDEQYF. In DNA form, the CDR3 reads TGCGCCAGCAGCCAAGAAGCAGGGCCTGTCGGCGACGAGCAGTACTTC.

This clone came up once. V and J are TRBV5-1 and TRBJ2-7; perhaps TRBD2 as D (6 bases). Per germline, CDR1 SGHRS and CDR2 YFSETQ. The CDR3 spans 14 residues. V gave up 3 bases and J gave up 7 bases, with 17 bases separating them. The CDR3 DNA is TGCGCCAGCAGCTCGCTAGCGTGGTCATCGGAGCAGTACTTC. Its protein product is CASSSLAWSSEQYF.

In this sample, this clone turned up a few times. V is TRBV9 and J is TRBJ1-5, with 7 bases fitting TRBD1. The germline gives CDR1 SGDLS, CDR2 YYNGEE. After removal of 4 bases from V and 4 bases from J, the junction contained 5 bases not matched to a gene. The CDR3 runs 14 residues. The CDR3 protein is CASSSTGVNQPQHF. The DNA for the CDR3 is TGTGCCAGCAGCTCAACAGGGGTAAATCAGCCCCAGCATTTT. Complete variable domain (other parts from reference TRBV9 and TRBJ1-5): DSGVTQTPKHLITATGQRVTLRCSPRSGDLSVYWYQQSLDQGLQFLIQYYNGEERAKGNILERFSAQQFPDLHSELNLSSLELGDSALYFCASSSTGVNQPQHFGDGTRLSIL.